The 20 T cell receptor beta chains below were found in one sample sequenced in a study of T-cell memory formation after mild COVID-19. TCRdb itself ran the 5' RACE reads through MiXCR, one entry per CDR3 protein. The sample records around 250,000 distinct CDR3 sequences, 8% to 10% being singletons. Sequencing was done on a sample of PBMCs or a T cell subset sorted from them (not recorded which). These receptor sequences come from a man aged 18 to 35 who had mild COVID-19 (a few samples of this study predate the infection). Cell type and time point are not known.

V is TRBV29-1 and J is TRBJ2-3; the match to TRBD1 covers 8 bases. The CDR3 has 13 residues. Germline-derived CDR1 and CDR2 are SQVTM and ANQGSEA. V shed 7 bases, J shed 2 bases, and the junction held 5 bases outside the gene matches. CDR3 nucleotides: TGCAGCGACGGACAGGGCCTCACAGATACGCAGTATTTT. Its translation is CSDGQGLTDTQYF.

This clonotype turned up a few times. V gene TRBV6-2 or TRBV6-3 combines with J gene TRBJ2-3, with D perhaps TRBD1 or TRBD2 (5 bases each). Deletions cut 6 bases from V and 6 bases from J, with 16 bases between. Per the germline V gene, CDR1 is MNHEY and CDR2 is SVGEGT. The CDR3 is 14 amino acids. The CDR3 coding sequence is TGTGCCAGCAGGTACGCCCATCGGGGCGATACGCAGTATTTT. Encoded protein: CASRYAHRGDTQYF.

This chain links TRBV28 with TRBJ2-5, with D possibly being TRBD1 (6 bases). V gave up 5 bases and J gave up 1 base, with 11 bases separating them. The CDR3 is 14 amino acids. Germline loops: CDR1 MDHEN, CDR2 SYDVKM. CDR3 sequence (DNA): TGTGCCAGCAGTCTAGACAGGATCCAAGAGACCCAGTACTTC. This gives the protein CASSLDRIQETQYF.

This clonotype was picked up a small number of times. The chain couples TRBV30 to TRBJ1-1; no clear D gene. The CDR3 spans 13 residues. The V end lost 5 bases, the J end lost 0 bases, and 10 bases lay between the germline ends. Germline CDR1 is GTSNPN and CDR2 is SVGIG (reference sequence). The CDR3 spells CAWGESMNTEAFF. The CDR3 nucleotides are TGTGCCTGGGGAGAGAGCATGAACACTGAAGCTTTCTTT.

This clonotype was counted between two and nine times. The chain couples TRBV10-3 to TRBJ2-7; D not resolved. Per the germline V gene, CDR1 is ENHRY and CDR2 is SYGVKD. The V end was cut by 3 bases, the J end by 6 bases, with 9 bases between. The CDR3 contains 12 residues. The CDR3 DNA is TGTGCCATCAGTGATGGCCTTCTCGAGCAGTACTTC. This sequence encodes CAISDGLLEQYF.

This clonotype has a count of ten or more. In DNA, the CDR3 is TGCGCCAGCAGCTTGTCTTCACTTCAAGAGACCCAGTACTTC. This sequence encodes CASSLSSLQETQYF. The chain has TRBV5-1 and TRBJ2-5, with unresolved D. In germline, CDR1 is SGHRS, CDR2 YFSETQ. This CDR3 region has 14 residues. Deletions cut 1 base from V and 2 bases from J, with 9 bases between.

This sequence joins TRBV5-1 and TRBJ2-2; D possibly matches TRBD1 or TRBD2 (6 bases each). The CDR3 has 15 residues. The V end lost 2 bases, the J end lost 5 bases, and 13 bases lay between the germline ends. Germline V gene lookup returns CDR1 SGHRS and CDR2 YFSETQ. CDR3 DNA: TGCGCCAGCAGCTTCCAAGGAGGGGGAACCGGGGAGCTGTTTTTT. This translates into CASSFQGGGTGELFF. Variable domain in full (rest from reference TRBV5-1 and TRBJ2-2): KAGVTQTPRYLIKTRGQQVTLSCSPISGHRSVSWYQQTPGQGLQFLFEYFSETQRNKGNFPGRFSGRQFSNSRSEMNVSTLELGDSALYLCASSFQGGGTGELFFGEGSRLTVL.

This clonotype was observed a handful of times. The rearrangement joins TRBV7-9 to TRBJ1-1; a possible D gene is TRBD1 (5 bases). CDR1 is SEHNR, CDR2 FQNEAQ, per germline (reference sequence). The CDR3 covers 14 residues. V lost 5 bases, J lost 4 bases, and 14 bases lay in between. CDR3 amino acids: CASSLSSGSTEAFF. The CDR3 nucleotides are TGTGCCAGCAGCCTATCCTCAGGGAGCACTGAAGCTTTCTTT.

This clonotype was observed a handful of times. The gene calls are TRBV5-6 and TRBJ2-7; 9 nucleotides line up with TRBD1. The CDR3 spans 15 residues. CDR1 is SGHDT, CDR2 YYEEEE, per germline. The CDR3 is CASRLGTGTPYEQYV. The CDR3 nucleotides read TGTGCCAGCAGGTTGGGGACAGGGACCCCCTACGAGCAGTACGTC.

This clonotype was seen a few times. The chain couples TRBV7-6 to TRBJ2-7, with 9 bases that match TRBD2. The V segment lost 1 base and the J segment 6 bases; nucleotides outside the gene matches: 1. CDR1 and CDR2 from the germline V gene are SGHVS and FNYEAQ. The CDR3 has 13 residues. CDR3 loop: CASSLGGGGEQYF. Here the CDR3 DNA reads TGTGCCAGCAGCTTAGGCGGGGGGGGCGAGCAGTACTTC.

This clonotype came up many times. This chain connects TRBV7-8 to TRBJ2-3, with D perhaps assigned TRBD1 or TRBD2 (5 bases each). Germline values: CDR1 SGHVS, CDR2 FQNEAQ. The V and J ends lost 2 bases and 9 bases respectively, with 15 bases between them. The CDR3 contains 14 residues. In nucleotides, the CDR3 is TGTGCCAGCAGCTTAAGTGGGGGTCTAGGCACGCAGTATTTT. It is translated as CASSLSGGLGTQYF.

This clonotype was recorded a few times. J is TRBJ2-7 and V is TRBV6-2 or TRBV6-3; no firm D call. Germline V lookup: CDR1 MNHEY, CDR2 SVGEGT. Trimming took 2 bases from V and 4 from J, leaving 9 bases between them. CDR3 length: 13 amino acids. This chain's CDR3 is CASSYLLSYEQYV. Here the CDR3 DNA reads TGTGCCAGCAGTTACCTCCTAAGTTACGAGCAGTACGTC.

The table lists this clonotype with a few counts. For the CDR3, the DNA is TGTGCCACCAGCAGAGTAGATGAAACTGAAGCTTTCTTT. Protein product: CATSRVDETEAFF. The gene calls are TRBV15 and TRBJ1-1; D is undetermined. Trimming took off 1 base at V and 5 bases at J, with 8 bases between the two ends. This CDR3 comprises 13 residues. In germline, CDR1 is LNHNV, CDR2 YYDKDF (reference sequence).

The chain is built from TRBV20-1 and TRBJ2-5; D gene unclear. Trimming removed 6 bases from V and 4 bases from J, with 9 bases in between. Per the germline V gene, CDR1 is DFQATT and CDR2 is SNEGSKA (reference sequence). The CDR3 extends over 11 amino acids. The CDR3 coding sequence is TGCAGTGCCCCTGGCGGAGAGACCCAGTACTTC. This gives the protein CSAPGGETQYF.

This clonotype showed up just a few times. The genes are TRBV5-1 and TRBJ1-6; the D gene is possibly TRBD1 (5 bases). This CDR3 has 15 amino acids. The V end lost 3 bases, the J end lost 10 bases, and 17 bases lay between the germline ends. Looked up from germline, CDR1 is SGHRS and CDR2 is YFSETQ. The CDR3 region is CASSSQGLSLSPLHF. CDR3 sequence (DNA): TGCGCCAGCAGCTCGCAGGGTTTATCCCTCTCACCCCTCCACTTT. The full variable domain, rest sourced from reference TRBV5-1 and TRBJ1-6, is KAGVTQTPRYLIKTRGQQVTLSCSPISGHRSVSWYQQTPGQGLQFLFEYFSETQRNKGNFPGRFSGRQFSNSRSEMNVSTLELGDSALYLCASSSQGLSLSPLHFGNGTRLTVT.

There are a few counts of this clonotype. The chain recombines TRBV24-1 with TRBJ2-2, with D possibly matching TRBD1 (6 bases). The germline CDR1 and CDR2 sequences are KGHDR and SFDVKD. V was clipped by 4 bases and J by 0 bases, with 8 bases between them. This CDR3 has 15 residues. In DNA, the CDR3 is TGTGCCACCAGTGACACAGGGTCGAACACCGGGGAGCTGTTTTTT. Translation gives CATSDTGSNTGELFF.

This clonotype was seen more than once but under ten times. The rearrangement joins TRBV6-2 or TRBV6-3 to TRBJ1-5; a possible D gene is TRBD1 (6 bases). Germline assignment: CDR1 MNHEY and CDR2 SVGEGT. V lost 4 bases to trimming and J lost 4 bases, with 11 bases between them. The CDR3 is 14 amino acids. In DNA form, the CDR3 reads TGTGCCAGCAGTTCGACAGGCCAGAATCAGCCCCAGCATTTT. Its translation: CASSSTGQNQPQHF.

This clonotype was observed many times. The chain carries TRBV9 and TRBJ2-1, with TRBD1 matching 8 bases. This CDR3 has 14 residues. Germline CDR1 and CDR2: SGDLS and YYNGEE. After removal of 6 bases from V and 2 bases from J, the junction contained 4 bases not matched to a gene. CDR3 DNA: TGTGCCAGCACCCCACAGGGGGCCTACAATGAGCAGTTCTTC. Translation gives CASTPQGAYNEQFF.

This clonotype was seen a handful of times. CDR3 sequence: CASTLGAEQFF. As DNA, the CDR3 is TGTGCCAGCACCCTTGGGGCAGAGCAGTTCTTC. The genes are TRBV12-3 or TRBV12-4 and TRBJ2-1, with D perhaps matching TRBD1 (5 bases). The ends were cut back, 7 bases at V and 10 bases at J, with 11 bases in the middle. This CDR3 spans 11 amino acids.

The genes are TRBV28 and TRBJ2-1, with D unresolved. The CDR3 sequence is 12 residues long. Trimming took off 7 bases at V and 8 bases at J, with 12 bases between the two ends. Per the germline V gene, CDR1 is MDHEN and CDR2 is SYDVKM. This CDR3 reads CASTNHPYEQFF. The DNA for the CDR3 is TGTGCCAGCACGAATCACCCCTATGAGCAGTTCTTC.